Listed below are T cell receptor beta chains from one sample, sequenced in a study of beta chain features in type 1 diabetes. Method: immunoSEQ multiplex PCR; TCRdb's copy keeps in-frame clones and lacks some. Altogether some 640,000 clones are present, about an eighth being singletons, with the ten largest covering approximately 0.042%. Sequenced material: naive CD4+ T cells from blood. Every receptor here comes from a man in his late teens or twenties with type 1 diabetes. The CDR3 runs from the conserved cysteine through the conserved F or W. A D gene is named only where the DNA matches it firmly. Clone sizes are given selectively: once, few, many, or a class where the clone is expanded.

V gene	J gene	D gene	clone size	CDR3 DNA	CDR3 protein
TRBV10-3	TRBJ2-3	NA	NA	TGTGCCATCACCCCGTCCGGGGCAGGTAGCACAGATACGCAGTATTTT	CAITPSGAGSTDTQYF
TRBV30	TRBJ1-1	TRBD1	few	TGTGCCTGGGGCGGACAGGGGGCCCACACTGAAGCTTTCTTT	CAWGGQGAHTEAFF
TRBV7-2	TRBJ2-5	NA	NA	TGTGCCAGCAGCTCTGGCTCGGAGACCCAGTACTTC	CASSSGSETQYF
TRBV10-2	TRBJ2-2	TRBD1	NA	TGCGCCAGCCGCGCACTCGGGACAGGGGCTCCCGGGGAGCTGTTTTTT	CASRALGTGAPGELFF
TRBV30	TRBJ1-5	NA	few	TGTGCCTGGAGTGTAAGGGGACATCAGCCCCAGCATTTT	CAWSVRGHQPQHF
TRBV7-2	TRBJ1-5	NA	few	TGTGCCAGCAGCTTAAATGACGGTCAGCCCCAGCATTTT	CASSLNDGQPQHF
TRBV28	TRBJ2-6	TRBD1	NA	TGTGCCGGTTCGGGACAGGGGGCATTTGGGGCCAACGTCCTGACTTTC	CAGSGQGAFGANVLTF
TRBV27	TRBJ2-5	NA	few	TGTGCCAGCAGTCTCAGGGGCCCCGGCCGAGAGACCCAGTACTTC	CASSLRGPGRETQYF
TRBV2	TRBJ2-6	NA	NA	TGTGCCAGCAATGGCAGATCCGACTCTGGGGCCAACGTCCTGACTTTC	CASNGRSDSGANVLTF
TRBV6-1	TRBJ1-2	NA	NA	TGTGCCAGCAGTGAACGTGTAGATTTCTATGGCTACACCTTC	CASSERVDFYGYTF
TRBV30	TRBJ2-2	NA	few	TGTGCCTGGAGTGTTGGCTGGAACACCGGGGAGCTGTTTTTT	CAWSVGWNTGELFF
TRBV5-8	TRBJ2-1	NA	few	TGTGCCAGCAGCTGGGGGCAGCCCTCCTACAATGAGCAGTTCTTC	CASSWGQPSYNEQFF
TRBV19	TRBJ2-7	NA	NA	TGTGCCAGTAGTCTGGTCGGGCAGGGCCCCTACGAGCAGTACTTC	CASSLVGQGPYEQYF
TRBV7-9	TRBJ1-2	NA	NA	TGTGCCAGCAGCCCCGACGCCTATGGCTACACCTTC	CASSPDAYGYTF
TRBV19	TRBJ1-5	TRBD1	few	TGTGCCAGTAGCCCGCAGGGACAGGGTCATGAGCCCCAGCATTTT	CASSPQGQGHEPQHF
TRBV29-1	TRBJ2-5	NA	few	TGCAGCACACGGGGGCAAGGTAGAGAGACCCAGTACTTC	CSTRGQGRETQYF
TRBV30	TRBJ2-1	TRBD2	NA	TGTGCCTCCCGGTGGTCCGGACTGGGAGGGAATGAGCAGTTCTTC	CASRWSGLGGNEQFF
TRBV7-9	TRBJ1-4	NA	few	TGTGCCAGCAGCCCCCCGGGGGCTAATGAAAAACTGTTTTTT	CASSPPGANEKLFF
TRBV13	TRBJ1-1	NA	few	TGTGCCAGCAGCTTAATTCTAGTGTCAGGTATGGTGAACACTGAAGCTTTCTTT	CASSLILVSGMVNTEAFF
TRBV30	TRBJ2-7	TRBD2	few	TGTGCCTGGACCAGTCCTAGCGGCGTCTCCTACGAGCAGTACTTC	CAWTSPSGVSYEQYF
TRBV7-2	TRBJ2-4	TRBD1	NA	TGTGCCAGCAGCTTATCCGGGACAGGGGCCAACATTCAGTACTTC	CASSLSGTGANIQYF
TRBV18	TRBJ2-7	NA	few	TGTGCCAGCTCACTTGGGTTGACAGGCCAGGGCTACGAGCAGTACTTC	CASSLGLTGQGYEQYF
TRBV29-1	TRBJ1-5	NA	NA	TGCAGCGTAGTTTCGGTGGGGATTGGACAGCCCCAGCATTTT	CSVVSVGIGQPQHF
TRBV30	TRBJ2-5	NA	few	TGTGCCTGGAGTGGGGGGCCAGAGACCCAGTACTTC	CAWSGGPETQYF
TRBV9	TRBJ1-1	NA	few	TGTGCCAGCAGCGTAACCGCCCGGGTGGGAGACACTGAAGCTTTCTTT	CASSVTARVGDTEAFF
TRBV19	TRBJ2-1	NA	few	TGTGCCAGTAGTACACGGGGCCATGAGCAGTTCTTC	CASSTRGHEQFF
TRBV6-5	TRBJ1-4	NA	few	TGTGCCAGCAGTCCGAACCGAGGGCTTGGTGAAAAACTGTTTTTT	CASSPNRGLGEKLFF
TRBV5-1	TRBJ1-2	NA	few	TGCGCCAGCAGCTTGCTACAGGGCCTTTATGGCTACACCTTC	CASSLLQGLYGYTF
TRBV12-5	TRBJ2-3	TRBD2	NA	TGTGCTAGTGGTTCCCAGCGGGGAACGCAGTATTTT	CASGSQRGTQYF
TRBV30	TRBJ2-3	TRBD1	NA	TGTGCCTGGGGACAGGCCGACACAGATACGCAGTATTTT	CAWGQADTDTQYF
TRBV25-1	TRBJ1-4	TRBD1	NA	TGTGCCAGCGGGGACAGTTATAATGAAAAACTGTTTTTT	CASGDSYNEKLFF
TRBV7-2	TRBJ2-5	NA	NA	TGTGCCAGCAGCTTAATGGGGGGCCAAGAGACCCAGTACTTC	CASSLMGGQETQYF
TRBV4-1	TRBJ1-2	TRBD1	NA	TGCGCCAGCAGCCAGGGACAGGGTCTTAGGGTGACCTATGGCTACACCTTC	CASSQGQGLRVTYGYTF
TRBV6-5	TRBJ1-1	NA	NA	TGTGCCAGCAGCCTGGGGGGGGCGGTGGCTGAAGCTTTCTTT	CASSLGGAVAEAFF
TRBV18	TRBJ2-7	NA	NA	TGTGCCAGCTCACAGGTGCCGTCCTACGAGCAGTACTTC	CASSQVPSYEQYF
TRBV5-1	TRBJ2-7	NA	once	TGCGCCAGCAGCGCGGAATACGAGCAGTACTTC	CASSAEYEQYF
TRBV7-2	TRBJ1-2	NA	NA	TGTGCCAGCAGCTTAGGGGCGGCGACAGGTGTTGCGGGCTACACCTTC	CASSLGAATGVAGYTF
TRBV9	TRBJ1-1	NA	NA	TGTGCCAGCAGCCTGGGGCGCGGGAACACTGAAGCTTTCTTT	CASSLGRGNTEAFF
TRBV21-1	TRBJ2-3	NA	NA	TGTGCCAGCAGCAAAGCCGCGGGACAGGGGTCAGATACGCAGTATTTT	CASSKAAGQGSDTQYF
TRBV6-1	TRBJ2-2	NA	NA	TGTGCCAGCAGTGAAGAGGGGCGGTGGAACACCGGGGAGCTGTTTTTT	CASSEEGRWNTGELFF
TRBV5-1	TRBJ2-7	TRBD2	few	TGCGCCAGCAGCCCGAACGAAGGGAGGGCCGGGGGCGAGCAGTACTTC	CASSPNEGRAGGEQYF
TRBV12-5	TRBJ2-1	TRBD2	few	TGTGCTAGTGCCCGAAATTTAGCGGGACTAGCCACGAATGAGCAGTTCTTC	CASARNLAGLATNEQFF
TRBV5-6	TRBJ1-2	NA	few	TGTGCCAGCAGCTTAGTTGTCAGTGGCTACACCTTC	CASSLVVSGYTF
TRBV5-6	TRBJ2-7	TRBD2	NA	TGTGCCAGCAGCTTGAGACTAGCTTCCTACGAGCAGTACTTC	CASSLRLASYEQYF
TRBV5-1	TRBJ1-6	NA	NA	TGCGCCAGCAGCTTGCGATCAGCTTCACCCCTCCACTTT	CASSLRSASPLHF
TRBV18	TRBJ1-1	NA	few	TGTGCCAGCCGAACAGAGAACACTGAAGCTTTCTTT	CASRTENTEAFF
TRBV2	TRBJ2-7	NA	NA	TGTGCCAGCAGTGCTACTAGTCCTTACGAGCAGTACTTC	CASSATSPYEQYF
TRBV10-3	TRBJ2-2	TRBD2	few	TGTGCCATCAGTGTGGCTAGCGGGAACACCGGGGAGCTGTTTTTT	CAISVASGNTGELFF
TRBV7-2	TRBJ1-2	TRBD1	few	TGTGCCAGCAGCCCTAACAGGGGGGATGGCTACACCTTC	CASSPNRGDGYTF
TRBV5-4	TRBJ2-1	TRBD2	few	TGTGCCAGCAGCCGCGGGGGAGGGAGCAATGAGCAGTTCTTC	CASSRGGGSNEQFF
TRBV11-2	TRBJ1-1	TRBD1	NA	TGTGCCAGCAGCTCACTCCAGGGGGCAGGAACTGAAGCTTTCTTT	CASSSLQGAGTEAFF
TRBV10-3	TRBJ2-2	TRBD2	NA	TGTGCCATCAGTGACCCTACTAGCGGGGGGGCCCCCGGGGAGCTGTTTTTT	CAISDPTSGGAPGELFF
TRBV5-6	TRBJ2-7	NA	NA	TGTGCCAGCAGCTTGCTCTTCCGGGACTCCTACGAGCAGTACTTC	CASSLLFRDSYEQYF
TRBV19	TRBJ2-7	NA	NA	TGTGCCAGTAGTCCTACCGAGACTAGCTCCTACGAGCAGTACTTC	CASSPTETSSYEQYF
TRBV5-4	TRBJ2-1	NA	NA	TGTGCCAGCAGCCCGGGAAGGAGAAATGAGCAGTTCTTC	CASSPGRRNEQFF
TRBV7-2	TRBJ2-1	TRBD2	NA	TGTGCCAGCCGCCTGGGGGGGTTCCACAATGAGCAGTTCTTC	CASRLGGFHNEQFF
TRBV15	TRBJ2-6	TRBD1	NA	TGTGCCACCAGCAGAGTGCCCTTGACAGGGGGCGGATCTGGGGCCAACGTCCTGACTTTC	CATSRVPLTGGGSGANVLTF